The 4 T cell receptor beta chains below come from one sample, sequenced in a study of CD8 T cells in Susac syndrome. The RNA, roughly 0.5 to 1 ug, was put through reverse transcription using random hexamers. TCRdb re-derived calls from the immunoSEQ multiplex PCR reads in MiXCR, one entry per CDR3 protein. The sample has about 240,000 distinct CDR3 sequences, 90% to 96% seen once. Specimen: CD4+ T cells from PBMCs. Receptor source: a human donor with Susac syndrome.

The chain links TRBV20-1 to TRBJ2-5, with 7 bases matching TRBD2. In germline, CDR1 is DFQATT, CDR2 SNEGSKA (reference sequence). J was trimmed by 0 bases and V by 4 bases; bases with no gene match: 17. The CDR3 loop spans 18 amino acids. The CDR3 nucleotides read TGCAGTGCTATCCCCGCCTTGCGGACTAGGGAGTACCAAGAGACCCAGTACTTC. Its protein is CSAIPALRTREYQETQYF.

V usage is TRBV12-3 or TRBV12-4 and J usage is TRBJ1-2, with TRBD1 matching over 7 bases. The CDR3 is made up of 15 amino acids. Trimming at V came to 3 bases and at J to 0 bases, leaving 4 bases not matched to a gene. CDR3 loop: CASSFHGQANYGYTF. The DNA of the CDR3 is TGTGCCAGCAGTTTTCATGGACAGGCTAACTATGGCTACACCTTC.

This clonotype occurred once. This chain uses TRBV20-1 with TRBJ1-2, with 9 bases fitting TRBD1. The V and J ends lost 5 bases and 4 bases, in that order; junction bases with no gene match: 5. Germline-derived CDR1 and CDR2 are DFQATT and SNEGSKA (reference sequence). The CDR3 consists of 13 residues. The CDR3 nucleotides are TGCAGTGCTGCGGGGGACAGGGCCTATGGCTACACCTTC. This sequence encodes CSAAGDRAYGYTF.

The chain joins TRBV9 to TRBJ2-2, with D tentatively TRBD2 (6 bases). The germline CDR1 and CDR2 sequences are SGDLS and YYNGEE. The CDR3 consists of 16 residues. V was cut by 0 bases and J by 3 bases, with 12 bases left in between. CDR3 sequence (DNA): TGTGCCAGCAGCGTAGGGGGACTCCCATACACCGGGGAGCTGTTTTTT. This encodes CASSVGGLPYTGELFF.